The 31 T cell receptor beta chains below were found in one sample sequenced in a study of T cell responses to AZD1222 COVID-19 vaccine. Sequenced by immunoSEQ multiplex PCR; TCRdb stores in-frame clones only, minus some. The data show 150,000 to 200,000 clones, 75% to 90% seen once. This specimen was peripheral blood, taken on day 0 of MenACWY control vaccination. The receptors derive from an adult in good health.

The V call is TRBV28, the J call TRBJ1-3, with 7 bases matching TRBD1. The CDR3 has 16 residues. V lost 1 base and J lost 2; bases outside the gene matches: 5. Germline CDR1 MDHEN, CDR2 SYDVKM. The CDR3 is CASSLSEGATGNTIYF. The CDR3 DNA reads as TGTGCCAGCAGTTTATCGGAGGGGGCGACTGGAAACACCATATATTTT. Supplemented by reference TRBV28 and TRBJ1-3, the full variable domain reads DVKVTQSSRYLVKRTGEKVFLECVQDMDHENMFWYRQDPGLGLRLIYFSYDVKMKEKGDIPEGYSVSREKKERFSLILESASTNQTSMYLCASSLSEGATGNTIYFGEGSWLTVV.

The CDR3 protein is CASSGGSYEQYF. The CDR3, as DNA: TGTGCCAGCAGTGGGGGGTCCTACGAGCAGTACTTC. The rearrangement joins TRBV2 to TRBJ2-7, with D perhaps being TRBD1 or TRBD2 (5 bases each). Germline CDR1 SNHLY, CDR2 FYNNEI. The CDR3 runs to 12 residues. Trimming removed 4 bases at V and 1 base at J, with 5 bases between.

The CDR3 here is CASSLAESYNEQFF. The CDR3 region has the DNA TGCGCCAGCAGCTTGGCGGAGTCCTACAATGAGCAGTTCTTC. The rearrangement uses TRBV5-1 and TRBJ2-1; D not resolved. This CDR3 contains 14 residues. V was clipped by 0 bases and J by 1 base, with 5 bases between them. Germline V gives CDR1 SGHRS, CDR2 YFSETQ. Complete variable domain (other parts from reference TRBV5-1 and TRBJ2-1): KAGVTQTPRYLIKTRGQQVTLSCSPISGHRSVSWYQQTPGQGLQFLFEYFSETQRNKGNFPGRFSGRQFSNSRSEMNVSTLELGDSALYLCASSLAESYNEQFFGPGTRLTVL.

The chain combines TRBV2 with TRBJ1-5; D gene unclear. The V gene's germline CDR1 is SNHLY and CDR2 FYNNEI. V gave up 5 bases and J gave up 0 bases, with 8 bases separating them. The CDR3 is made up of 14 amino acids. The CDR3, as DNA: TGTGCCAGCAGTCTCGGTTTTAGCAATCAGCCCCAGCATTTT. It codes for CASSLGFSNQPQHF. Supplemented by reference TRBV2 and TRBJ1-5, the full variable domain reads EPEVTQTPSHQVTQMGQEVILRCVPISNHLYFYWYRQILGQKVEFLVSFYNNEISEKSEIFDDQFSVERPDGSNFTLKIRSTKLEDSAMYFCASSLGFSNQPQHFGDGTRLSIL.

This chain joins TRBV7-9 and TRBJ2-6, with D unclear. The CDR3 is made up of 14 amino acids. Per germline, CDR1 SEHNR and CDR2 FQNEAQ (reference sequence). Trimming took off 6 bases at V and 4 bases at J, with 10 bases between the two ends. CDR3 DNA sequence: TGTGCCAGCAGATCGTTAACGGGGGCCAACGTCCTGACTTTC. This gives the protein CASRSLTGANVLTF.

The chain's CDR3 is CASSQDWGGAGNTIYF. CDR3 sequence (DNA): TGCGCCAGCAGCCAGGATTGGGGGGGCGCGGGAAACACCATATATTTT. The gene calls are TRBV4-1 and TRBJ1-3; D might be TRBD1 (6 bases). Between the trimmed V and J ends, which lost 3 bases and 4 bases, there was a span of 16 bases. The CDR3 totals 16 residues. CDR1 MGHRA and CDR2 YSYEKL come from the germline V gene.

The chain joins TRBV14 to TRBJ1-2; D unresolved. The CDR3 has 13 residues. The germline V and J ends were trimmed by 2 bases and 6 bases, with 10 bases remaining between them. Germline values: CDR1 SGHDN, CDR2 FVKESK. CDR3 sequence (DNA): TGTGCCAGCAGCCAATCTCTCTTGGATGGCTACACCTTC. Translated: CASSQSLLDGYTF.

The chain is built from TRBV6-5 and TRBJ1-1, with 9 bases lining up with TRBD1. Germline CDR1 and CDR2: MNHEY and SVGAGI. The CDR3 is made up of 15 amino acids. V shed 7 bases, J shed 4 bases, and the junction held 10 bases outside the gene matches. This chain's CDR3 is CASTWATGGVTEAFF. CDR3 DNA: TGTGCCAGCACCTGGGCGACAGGGGGAGTCACTGAAGCTTTCTTT.

The chain employs TRBV6-5 and TRBJ2-3; D might be TRBD1 (6 bases). Per germline, CDR1 MNHEY and CDR2 SVGAGI. This CDR3 region has 13 residues. Between the trimmed V and J ends, which lost 8 bases and 1 base, there was a span of 10 bases. CDR3 region: CASYRDGTDTQYF. In nucleotides, the CDR3 is TGTGCCAGCTACAGGGACGGCACAGATACGCAGTATTTT.

The chain couples TRBV30 to TRBJ1-6; 8 nucleotides match TRBD1. Trimming took 2 bases from V and 8 from J; bases not matched to a gene: 2. The CDR3 has 13 amino acids. Germline V CDR1 and CDR2: GTSNPN, SVGIG (reference sequence). The chain's CDR3 is CAWSPDRDSPLHF. In DNA, the CDR3 is TGTGCCTGGAGTCCGGACAGGGATTCACCCCTCCACTTT.

The chain joins TRBV6-1 to TRBJ1-5; no firm D call. This CDR3 contains 13 residues. Germline V lookup: CDR1 MNHNS, CDR2 SASEGT. V lost 2 bases, J lost 4 bases, and 6 bases lay in between. CDR3 sequence: CASSERENQPQHF. CDR3 bases: TGTGCCAGCAGTGAAAGGGAGAATCAGCCCCAGCATTTT.

The chain recombines TRBV7-9 with TRBJ2-6; no reliable D call. There are 15 residues in the CDR3. Per the germline V gene, CDR1 is SEHNR and CDR2 is FQNEAQ (reference sequence). V was pared by 6 bases and J by 2 bases, with 11 bases between. This CDR3 is CASRPSETGANVLTF. Here the CDR3 DNA reads TGTGCCAGCAGGCCCTCAGAGACTGGGGCCAACGTCCTGACTTTC. Looking up the rest from reference TRBV7-9 and TRBJ2-6 gives the full variable domain: DTGVSQNPRHKITKRGQNVTFRCDPISEHNRLYWYRQTLGQGPEFLTYFQNEAQLEKSRLLSDRFSAERPKGSFSTLEIQRTEQGDSAMYLCASRPSETGANVLTFGAGSRLTVL.

J is TRBJ2-7 and V is TRBV2, with a tentative D call TRBD2 (5 bases). The CDR3 has 13 residues. Trimming left V 4 bases short and J 1 base short, with 8 bases between. The germline V gene has CDR1 SNHLY and CDR2 FYNNEI. CDR3 coding DNA: TGTGCCAGCAGTGCGGTAGCGTCCTACGAGCAGTACTTC. Protein product: CASSAVASYEQYF.

Ten or more counts support this clone. The chain has TRBV7-8 and TRBJ1-1; no firm D call. The germline V gene encodes CDR1 SGHVS and CDR2 FQNEAQ. The length of the CDR3 is 15 residues. V lost 5 bases to trimming and J lost 0 bases, with 13 bases between them. The chain's CDR3 is CASSPSNGMNTEAFF. The CDR3 bases are TGTGCCAGCAGCCCCTCGAACGGGATGAACACTGAAGCTTTCTTT.

J is TRBJ2-7 and V is TRBV20-1; 9 bases map to TRBD1. This CDR3 has 15 amino acids. The V gene's germline CDR1 is DFQATT and CDR2 SNEGSKA (reference sequence). The ends lost 3 bases at V and 1 base at J; junction bases unmatched: 7. DNA for the CDR3: TGCAGTGCTAGTACCGGGACAGGGAATTCCTACGAGCAGTACTTC. It specifies CSASTGTGNSYEQYF.

The rearrangement links TRBV9 to TRBJ2-1; D ambiguous. The CDR3 consists of 14 residues. V lost 4 bases to trimming and J lost 10 bases, with 18 bases between them. Germline-derived CDR1 and CDR2 are SGDLS and YYNGEE. CDR3 in DNA: TGTGCCAGCAGCATTAGTGGGTCGTTGGGAGAGCAGTTCTTC. Protein sequence: CASSISGSLGEQFF.

This chain uses TRBV9 with TRBJ1-1; 8 bases line up with TRBD1. The CDR3 totals 13 residues. V lost 4 bases and J lost 4; bases outside the gene matches: 3. The germline CDR1 and CDR2 sequences are SGDLS and YYNGEE. CDR3 coding DNA: TGTGCCAGCAGCCTCGGACAGGGCACTGAAGCTTTCTTT. Translated: CASSLGQGTEAFF. The entire variable domain, with the rest obtained from reference TRBV9 and TRBJ1-1, is as follows: DSGVTQTPKHLITATGQRVTLRCSPRSGDLSVYWYQQSLDQGLQFLIQYYNGEERAKGNILERFSAQQFPDLHSELNLSSLELGDSALYFCASSLGQGTEAFFGQGTRLTVV.

This clone was picked up one time. This chain connects TRBV6-1 to TRBJ2-5; 9 bases agree with TRBD1. The CDR3 is made up of 15 amino acids. The junction had 7 bases not matched to a gene; V was cut back by 1 base and J by 7 bases. Looked up from germline, CDR1 is MNHNS and CDR2 is SASEGT. DNA of the CDR3: TGTGCCAGCAGTGAAGACAGGGGGCAATATACGACCCAGTACTTC. It yields the protein CASSEDRGQYTTQYF.

The chain uses TRBV5-1 and TRBJ2-3; TRBD2 matches at 9 bases. The germline V gene has CDR1 SGHRS and CDR2 YFSETQ. V shed 0 bases, J shed 2 bases, and the junction held 7 bases outside the gene matches. The CDR3 consists of 17 residues. The CDR3 DNA reads as TGCGCCAGCAGCTTGGCCGTGAGCGGGGGGCTCACAGATACGCAGTATTTT. It translates to CASSLAVSGGLTDTQYF.

The chain recombines TRBV6-1 with TRBJ2-5, with 11 bases that match TRBD1. CDR1 is MNHNS, CDR2 SASEGT, per germline. With 7 bases clipped from V and 4 bases from J, the junction kept 14 bases outside the gene matches. This CDR3 comprises 17 residues. The CDR3 loop is CASTDRPGQGARETQYF. CDR3 nucleotide sequence: TGTGCCAGCACTGATCGCCCAGGACAGGGGGCCAGAGAGACCCAGTACTTC.

The chain has TRBV29-1 and TRBJ1-1, with TRBD1 matching 8 bases. Germline V gene data show CDR1 as SQVTM and CDR2 as ANQGSEA. V trimming: 2 bases; J trimming: 4 bases; junction bases outside the gene matches: 9. The CDR3 loop spans 15 amino acids. The CDR3 reads CSVEMWGQAGTEAFF. In nucleotides, the CDR3 is TGCAGCGTTGAAATGTGGGGACAGGCGGGCACTGAAGCTTTCTTT.

The CDR3 reads CAISESRGSYNEQFF. The CDR3 bases are TGTGCCATCAGTGAGAGTCGTGGCTCCTACAATGAGCAGTTCTTC. The chain uses TRBV10-3 and TRBJ2-1; D is unresolved. Deletions cut 2 bases from V and 0 bases from J, with 8 bases between. The CDR3 spans 15 residues. Germline lookup yields CDR1 ENHRY and CDR2 SYGVKD.

The count of this clone is one. V and J are TRBV7-2 and TRBJ2-2, with a tentative D call TRBD2 (5 bases). The V and J ends lost 8 bases and 6 bases respectively, with 10 bases between them. Per germline, CDR1 SGHTA and CDR2 FQGNSA. CDR3 length: 12 amino acids. CDR3 sequence (DNA): TGTGCCAGCGGCCTCGGGGCCGGGGAGCTGTTTTTT. Residues: CASGLGAGELFF.

The rearrangement joins TRBV27 to TRBJ2-1; D tentatively fits TRBD1 or TRBD2 (5 bases each). Trimming left V 4 bases short and J 7 bases short, with 14 bases between. Per the germline V gene, CDR1 is MNHEY and CDR2 is SMNVEV (reference sequence). The CDR3 consists of 14 residues. This CDR3 is CASSWDPRRNEQFF. CDR3 coding DNA: TGTGCCAGCAGTTGGGACCCCCGGAGGAATGAGCAGTTCTTC.

The chain links TRBV3-1 (or the pseudogene TRBV3-2) to TRBJ2-3, with 10 bases identical to TRBD2. The CDR3 is made up of 18 amino acids. Trimming removed 0 bases from V and 3 bases from J; junction bases left unmatched: 9. The germline CDR1 and CDR2 sequences are LGHDT and YNNKEL (reference sequence). The CDR3 spells CASSQDGSSGRGTDTQYF. CDR3 coding DNA: TGTGCCAGCAGCCAAGATGGTTCTAGCGGGAGAGGGACAGATACGCAGTATTTT.

This rearrangement joins TRBV10-3 to TRBJ2-7; D unclear. V gave up 6 bases and J gave up 5 bases, with 14 bases separating them. The CDR3 runs to 13 residues. The germline gives CDR1 ENHRY, CDR2 SYGVKD. The CDR3 protein is CAIRKSDEDEQYF. In DNA form, the CDR3 reads TGTGCCATCAGGAAGAGTGATGAGGACGAGCAGTACTTC.

The CDR3 DNA sequence: TGCGCCAGCAGCCACCCCGGGACTAGCGAGGGGGAGACCCAGTACTTC. Translating it yields CASSHPGTSEGETQYF. The V call is TRBV4-1, the J call TRBJ2-5, with 10 nucleotides matching TRBD2. Trimming at V came to 3 bases and at J to 5 bases, leaving 9 bases not matched to a gene. The CDR3 consists of 16 residues. Germline lookup yields CDR1 MGHRA and CDR2 YSYEKL.

The CDR3 here is CASSRQGGSLYEQYF. As DNA, the CDR3 is TGTGCCAGCAGCAGGCAGGGCGGTTCCCTCTACGAGCAGTACTTC. V and J are TRBV6-5 and TRBJ2-7; possibly TRBD1 for D (5 bases). Between the trimmed V and J ends, which lost 6 bases and 3 bases, there was a span of 18 bases. The CDR3 length is 15 residues. CDR1 is MNHEY and CDR2 is SVGAGI in the germline V gene.

J is TRBJ1-1 and V is TRBV10-3, with no clear D. Deletions cut 7 bases from V and 1 base from J, with 13 bases between. The CDR3 consists of 14 residues. Germline V CDR1 and CDR2: ENHRY, SYGVKD. CDR3 residues: CAIIGSGPNTEAFF. The CDR3 DNA reads TGTGCCATCATAGGATCGGGTCCGAACACTGAAGCTTTCTTT.

V gene TRBV5-1 combines with J gene TRBJ1-4; D may be TRBD1 (6 bases). The CDR3 loop spans 16 amino acids. The V gene lost 1 base and the J gene lost 4 bases, with 14 bases spanning the gap. Per the germline V gene, CDR1 is SGHRS and CDR2 is YFSETQ. The CDR3 nucleotides read TGCGCCAGCAGCTTGCAGGGGCAGGGTGTTAATGAAAAACTGTTTTTT. The encoded protein is CASSLQGQGVNEKLFF.

CDR3 amino acids: CASTSTENYGYTF. CDR3 coding DNA: TGTGCCAGCACCTCGACAGAAAACTATGGCTACACCTTC. The chain couples TRBV21-1 to TRBJ1-2; the table's D call TRBD1 went unverified against the DNA. TRBV21-1 is tagged as a pseudogene. The CDR3 sequence is 13 residues long.